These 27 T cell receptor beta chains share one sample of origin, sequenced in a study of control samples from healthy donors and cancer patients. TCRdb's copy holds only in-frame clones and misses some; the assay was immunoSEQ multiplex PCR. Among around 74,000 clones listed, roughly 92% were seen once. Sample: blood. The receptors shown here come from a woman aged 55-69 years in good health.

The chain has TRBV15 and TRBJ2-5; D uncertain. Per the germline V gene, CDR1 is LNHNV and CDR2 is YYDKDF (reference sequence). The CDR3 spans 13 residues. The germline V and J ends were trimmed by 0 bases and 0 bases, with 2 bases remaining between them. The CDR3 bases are TGTGCCACCAGCAGAGAGTACCAAGAGACCCAGTACTTC. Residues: CATSREYQETQYF.

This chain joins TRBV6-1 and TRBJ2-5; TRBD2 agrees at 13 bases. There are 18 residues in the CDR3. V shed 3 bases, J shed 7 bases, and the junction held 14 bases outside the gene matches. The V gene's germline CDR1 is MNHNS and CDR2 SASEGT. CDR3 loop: CASSDSGGTSGILGTQYF. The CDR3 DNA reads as TGTGCCAGCAGTGATTCTGGTGGGACTAGCGGGATTTTGGGGACCCAGTACTTC.

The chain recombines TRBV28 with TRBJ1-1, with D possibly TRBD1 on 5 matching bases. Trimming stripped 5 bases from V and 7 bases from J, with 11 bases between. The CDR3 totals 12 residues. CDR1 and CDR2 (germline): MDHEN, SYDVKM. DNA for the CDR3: TGTGCCAGCAGTGGGAGACAGCGTGAAGCTTTCTTT. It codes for CASSGRQREAFF.

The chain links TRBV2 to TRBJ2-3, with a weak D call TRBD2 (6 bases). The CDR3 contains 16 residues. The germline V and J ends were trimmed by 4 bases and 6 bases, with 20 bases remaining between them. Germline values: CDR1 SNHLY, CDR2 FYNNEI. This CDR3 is CASSGQLAPSADTQYF. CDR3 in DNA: TGTGCCAGCAGTGGACAACTAGCCCCCTCAGCGGATACGCAGTATTTT.

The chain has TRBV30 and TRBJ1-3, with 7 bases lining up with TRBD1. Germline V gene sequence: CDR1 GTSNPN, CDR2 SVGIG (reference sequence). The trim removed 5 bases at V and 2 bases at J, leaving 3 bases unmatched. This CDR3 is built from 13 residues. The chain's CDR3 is CAWGRGAGNTIYF. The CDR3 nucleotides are TGTGCCTGGGGCAGGGGGGCTGGAAACACCATATATTTT. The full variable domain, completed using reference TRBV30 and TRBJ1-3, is SQTIHQWPATLVQPVGSPLSLECTVEGTSNPNLYWYRQAAGRGLQLLFYSVGIGQISSEVPQNLSASRPQDRQFILSSKKLLLSDSGFYLCAWGRGAGNTIYFGEGSWLTVV.

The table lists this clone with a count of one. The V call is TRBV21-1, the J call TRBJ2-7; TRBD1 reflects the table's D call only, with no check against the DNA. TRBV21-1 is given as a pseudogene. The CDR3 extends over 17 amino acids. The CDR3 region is CASSKEILDRDSYEQYF. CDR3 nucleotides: TGTGCCAGCAGCAAAGAGATTTTGGACAGGGATTCATACGAGCAGTACTTC.

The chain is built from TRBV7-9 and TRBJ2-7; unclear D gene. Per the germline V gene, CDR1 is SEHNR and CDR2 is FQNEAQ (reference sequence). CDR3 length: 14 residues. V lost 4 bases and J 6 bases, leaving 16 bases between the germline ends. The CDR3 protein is CASSSSLRSGEQYF. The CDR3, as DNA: TGTGCCAGCAGCTCAAGTCTGAGGAGTGGCGAGCAGTACTTC. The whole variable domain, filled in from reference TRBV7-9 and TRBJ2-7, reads DTGVSQNPRHKITKRGQNVTFRCDPISEHNRLYWYRQTLGQGPEFLTYFQNEAQLEKSRLLSDRFSAERPKGSFSTLEIQRTEQGDSAMYLCASSSSLRSGEQYFGPGTRLTVT.

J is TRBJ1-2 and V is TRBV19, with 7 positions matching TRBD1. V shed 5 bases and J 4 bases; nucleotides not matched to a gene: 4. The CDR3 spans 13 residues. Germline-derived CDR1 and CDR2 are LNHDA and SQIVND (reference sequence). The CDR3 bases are TGTGCCAGTAGTCTGACAGGGAGCTATGGCTACACCTTC. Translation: CASSLTGSYGYTF.

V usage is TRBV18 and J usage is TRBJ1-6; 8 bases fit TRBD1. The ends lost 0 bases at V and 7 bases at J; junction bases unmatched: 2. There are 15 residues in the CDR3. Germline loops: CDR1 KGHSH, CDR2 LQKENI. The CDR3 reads CASSPPGQENSPLHF. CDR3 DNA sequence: TGTGCCAGCTCACCACCGGGACAGGAAAATTCACCCCTCCACTTT.

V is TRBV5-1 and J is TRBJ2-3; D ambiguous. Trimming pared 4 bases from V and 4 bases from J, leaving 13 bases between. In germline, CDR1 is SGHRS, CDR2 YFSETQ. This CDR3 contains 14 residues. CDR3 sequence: CASSPYPGADTQYF. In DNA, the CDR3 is TGCGCCAGCAGCCCCTACCCTGGCGCAGATACGCAGTATTTT.

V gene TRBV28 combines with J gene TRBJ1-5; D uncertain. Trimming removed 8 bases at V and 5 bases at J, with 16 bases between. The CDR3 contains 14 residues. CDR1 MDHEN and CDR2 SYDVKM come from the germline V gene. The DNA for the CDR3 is TGTGCCAGCCTCCCGTCCGGGTCCCATCAGCCCCAGCATTTT. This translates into CASLPSGSHQPQHF.

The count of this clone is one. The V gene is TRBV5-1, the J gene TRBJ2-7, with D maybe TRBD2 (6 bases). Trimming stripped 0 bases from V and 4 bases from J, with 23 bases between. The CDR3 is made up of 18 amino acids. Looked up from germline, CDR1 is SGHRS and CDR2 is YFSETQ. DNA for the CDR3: TGCGCCAGCAGCTTGGATGACGTCGGGAGAGGATTGGGTTACGAGCAGTACTTC. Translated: CASSLDDVGRGLGYEQYF.

The CDR3 reads CASAPGQGASGNTIYF. In nucleotides, the CDR3 is TGTGCCAGCGCCCCAGGACAGGGGGCTTCTGGAAACACCATATATTTT. The V call is TRBV19, the J call TRBJ1-3; 11 nucleotides agree with TRBD1. The germline gives CDR1 LNHDA, CDR2 SQIVND (reference sequence). The CDR3 covers 16 residues. V was pared by 9 bases and J by 1 base, with 8 bases of the junction left unmatched.

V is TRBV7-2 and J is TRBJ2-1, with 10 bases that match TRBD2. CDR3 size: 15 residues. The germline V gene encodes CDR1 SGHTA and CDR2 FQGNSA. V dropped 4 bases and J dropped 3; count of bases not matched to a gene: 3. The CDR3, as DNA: TGTGCCAGCAGCTCCGGACTAGCGGACTACAATGAGCAGTTCTTC. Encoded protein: CASSSGLADYNEQFF.

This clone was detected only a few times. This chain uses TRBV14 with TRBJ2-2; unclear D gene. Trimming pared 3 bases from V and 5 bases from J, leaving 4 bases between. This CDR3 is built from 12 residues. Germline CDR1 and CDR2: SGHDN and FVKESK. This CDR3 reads CASSQRTGELFF. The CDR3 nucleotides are TGTGCCAGCAGCCAGCGGACCGGGGAGCTGTTTTTT. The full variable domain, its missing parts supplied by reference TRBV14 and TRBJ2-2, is EAGVTQFPSHSVIEKGQTVTLRCDPISGHDNLYWYRRVMGKEIKFLLHFVKESKQDESGMPNNRFLAERTGGTYSTLKVQPAELEDSGVYFCASSQRTGELFFGEGSRLTVL.

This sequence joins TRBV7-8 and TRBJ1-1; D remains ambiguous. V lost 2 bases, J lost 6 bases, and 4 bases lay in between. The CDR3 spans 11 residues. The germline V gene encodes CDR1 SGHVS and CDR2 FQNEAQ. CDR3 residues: CASSLRAEAFF. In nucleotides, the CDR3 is TGTGCCAGCAGCTTACGAGCTGAAGCTTTCTTT.

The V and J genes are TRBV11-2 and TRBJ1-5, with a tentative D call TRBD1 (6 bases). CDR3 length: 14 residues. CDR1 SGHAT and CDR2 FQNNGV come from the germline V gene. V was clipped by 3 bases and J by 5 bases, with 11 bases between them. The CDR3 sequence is CASSFGRGYQPQHF. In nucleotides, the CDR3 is TGTGCCAGCAGCTTCGGCAGGGGATATCAGCCCCAGCATTTT.

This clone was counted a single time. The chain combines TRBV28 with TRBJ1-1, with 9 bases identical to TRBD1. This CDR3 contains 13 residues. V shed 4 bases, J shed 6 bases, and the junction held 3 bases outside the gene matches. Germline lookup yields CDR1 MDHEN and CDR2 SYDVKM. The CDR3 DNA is TGTGCCAGCAGTTCAGGACAGGGGTCTGAAGCTTTCTTT. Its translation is CASSSGQGSEAFF.

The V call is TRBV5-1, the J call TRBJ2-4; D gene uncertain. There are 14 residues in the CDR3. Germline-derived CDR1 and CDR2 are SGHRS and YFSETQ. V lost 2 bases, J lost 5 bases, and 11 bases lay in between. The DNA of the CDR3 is TGCGCCAGCAGCTTTTTCCCGTCCGAAAACATTCAGTACTTC. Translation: CASSFFPSENIQYF.

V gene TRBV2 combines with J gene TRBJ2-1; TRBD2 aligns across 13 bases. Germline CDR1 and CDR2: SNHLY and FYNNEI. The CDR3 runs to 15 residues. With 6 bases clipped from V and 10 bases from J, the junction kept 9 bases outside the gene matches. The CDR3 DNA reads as TGTGCCAGCAGCCCGGGACTAGCGGGATTTCGAGAGCAGTTCTTC. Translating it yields CASSPGLAGFREQFF.

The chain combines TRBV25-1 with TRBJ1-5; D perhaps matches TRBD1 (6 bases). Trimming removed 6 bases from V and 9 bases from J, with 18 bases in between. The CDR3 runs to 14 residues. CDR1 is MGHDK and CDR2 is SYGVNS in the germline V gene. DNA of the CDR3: TGTGCCAGCAGGACCGACAGGAGAATTACGCCCCAGCATTTT. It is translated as CASRTDRRITPQHF.

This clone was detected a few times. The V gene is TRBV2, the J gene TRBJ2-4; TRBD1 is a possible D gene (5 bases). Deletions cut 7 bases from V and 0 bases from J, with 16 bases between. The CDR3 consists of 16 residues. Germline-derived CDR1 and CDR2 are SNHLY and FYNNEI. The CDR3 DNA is TGTGCCAGCAAAGTCTCAGGGCTTATAGCCAAAAACATTCAGTACTTC. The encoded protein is CASKVSGLIAKNIQYF.

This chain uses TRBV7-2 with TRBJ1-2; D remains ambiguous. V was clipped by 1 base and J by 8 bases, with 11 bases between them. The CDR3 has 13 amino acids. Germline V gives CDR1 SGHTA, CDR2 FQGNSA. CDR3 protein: CASSLGSDGGYTF. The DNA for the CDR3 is TGTGCCAGCAGCTTAGGGTCTGACGGGGGCTACACCTTC.

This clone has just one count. The CDR3, as DNA: TGCAGTGCTAGGCCGTACAATGAGCAGTTCTTC. Translated: CSARPYNEQFF. V is TRBV20-1 and J is TRBJ2-1; D uncertain. Trimming left V 3 bases short and J 4 bases short, with 4 bases between. The CDR3 contains 11 residues. Per germline, CDR1 DFQATT and CDR2 SNEGSKA (reference sequence).

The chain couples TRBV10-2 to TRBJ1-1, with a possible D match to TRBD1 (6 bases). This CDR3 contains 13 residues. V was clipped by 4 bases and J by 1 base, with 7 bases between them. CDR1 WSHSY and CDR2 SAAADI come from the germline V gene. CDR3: CASSVTGNTEAFF. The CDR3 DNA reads TGCGCCAGCAGTGTGACAGGGAACACTGAAGCTTTCTTT.

CDR3 sequence: CASTTSRGWEGYTF. Written as DNA, the CDR3 is TGTGCCAGCACCACATCGAGGGGGTGGGAAGGCTACACCTTC. The gene calls are TRBV21-1 and TRBJ1-2; TRBD1, the D gene given by the table, was not confirmed from the DNA. TRBV21-1 represents a pseudogene. The CDR3 consists of 14 residues.

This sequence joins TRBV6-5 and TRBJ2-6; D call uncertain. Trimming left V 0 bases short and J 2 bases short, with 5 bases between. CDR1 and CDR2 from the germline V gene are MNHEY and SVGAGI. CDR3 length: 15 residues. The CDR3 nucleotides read TGTGCCAGCAGTTACTCGCTGACTGGGGCCAACGTCCTGACTTTC. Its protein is CASSYSLTGANVLTF.